These 2 T cell receptor beta chains were sequenced from one sample in a study of blood T cell repertoires in COVID-19. Produced via immunoSEQ multiplex PCR; TCRdb's table is partial and in-frame only. This table holds around 480,000 clones, approximately 86% found once. Sequencing was done on a sample of PBMCs or T cells enriched from blood (not recorded which). The receptors were sampled from a woman under 30 who had recovered from COVID-19.

The V gene is TRBV30, the J gene TRBJ2-2, with 8 nucleotides matching TRBD1. The junction had 12 bases not matched to a gene; V was cut back by 5 bases and J by 7 bases. Germline V gene lookup returns CDR1 GTSNPN and CDR2 SVGIG (reference sequence). CDR3 length: 15 amino acids. CDR3 loop: CAWDQDRGRGGELFF. In DNA form, the CDR3 reads TGTGCCTGGGACCAAGACAGGGGTCGTGGCGGGGAGCTGTTTTTT.

The V gene is TRBV3-1 (or the pseudogene TRBV3-2), the J gene TRBJ1-2; D might be TRBD1 (6 bases). CDR1 and CDR2 from the germline V gene are LGHDT and YNNKEL (reference sequence). The CDR3 totals 14 residues. Trimming cost V 4 bases and J 4 bases, with 13 bases left between them. The CDR3 is CASSPHGTSYGYTF. The CDR3 DNA follows: TGTGCCAGCAGCCCACACGGGACATCCTATGGCTACACCTTC.